This record looks at one T cell receptor beta chain sequence and its context. The antigen remains undetermined. The PCR contained 60 Vbeta and 13 Jbeta primers. Sequencing was performed with immunoSEQ multiplex PCR; in TCRdb, only in-frame clones are kept and a portion is missing. The sample consists of 55,000 to 80,000 clones, 70% to 85% of them appearing once. The data stem from a study of cytomegalovirus exposure and HLA in healthy donors. Study results and caveats: In an earlier analysis, in some 540 donors, most V segments appeared productive either ~90% or ~30% of the time. The study designated roughly 160 TCR beta chains cytomegalovirus-associated.

Sequencing used PBMCs. The source of this sequence is a man aged 55 to 70 in good health and CMV-seropositive.

The CDR3 is CASSPKTSGISDTQYF. The CDR3, as DNA: TGTGCCAGCAGCCCTAAGACTAGCGGGATATCAGATACGCAGTATTTT. V usage is TRBV4-2 and J usage is TRBJ2-3; the match to TRBD2 covers 11 bases. This CDR3 has 16 residues. Germline lookup yields CDR1 LGHNA and CDR2 YNFKEQ. The trim removed 4 bases at V and 4 bases at J, leaving 7 bases unmatched.